One sample yielded the 8 T cell receptor beta chains listed below, sequenced in a study of T cell responses to AZD1222 COVID-19 vaccine. The repertoire was sequenced with immunoSEQ multiplex PCR; TCRdb's copy has only in-frame clones and lacks some. Of about 100,000 clones listed, around nine tenths are singletons. Material: peripheral blood, obtained on day 0 of AZD1222 vaccination. The receptor set was obtained from an adult in good health.

The rearrangement uses TRBV5-6 and TRBJ2-2; D remains unclear. CDR1 SGHDT and CDR2 YYEEEE come from the germline V gene. The CDR3 consists of 12 residues. Trimming shortened V by 4 bases and J by 4 bases, and 5 bases separated the two germline ends. The chain's CDR3 is CASSATTGELFF. The DNA of the CDR3 is TGTGCCAGCAGCGCTACCACCGGGGAGCTGTTTTTT.

The rearrangement uses TRBV12-3 or TRBV12-4 and TRBJ1-2, with unresolved D. There are 13 residues in the CDR3. Trimming took off 7 bases at V and 5 bases at J, with 14 bases between the two ends. CDR3 nucleotide sequence: TGTGCCAGCACCCTCGACCCCAGATATGGCTACACCTTC. It yields the protein CASTLDPRYGYTF.

The CDR3 loop is CASSRTGLGNSPLHF. The CDR3, as DNA: TGTGCCAGCAGCCGGACAGGCCTAGGAAATTCACCCCTCCACTTT. The V gene is TRBV5-6, the J gene TRBJ1-6; TRBD1 matches 7 bases. Germline V gene lookup returns CDR1 SGHDT and CDR2 YYEEEE. CDR3 size: 15 residues. V was clipped by 4 bases and J by 7 bases; unmatched bases: 8. The whole variable domain, filled in from reference TRBV5-6 and TRBJ1-6, reads DAGVTQSPTHLIKTRGQQVTLRCSPKSGHDTVSWYQQALGQGPQFIFQYYEEEERQRGNFPDRFSGHQFPNYSSELNVNALLLGDSALYLCASSRTGLGNSPLHFGNGTRLTVT.

J is TRBJ1-2 and V is TRBV7-2; the D is unclear. The V gene's germline CDR1 is SGHTA and CDR2 FQGNSA. The CDR3 loop spans 12 amino acids. The V end lost 1 base, the J end lost 5 bases, and 5 bases lay between the germline ends. The CDR3 bases are TGTGCCAGCAGCTTAGAAGCTTATGGCTACACCTTC. As protein: CASSLEAYGYTF.

This rearrangement joins TRBV21-1 to TRBJ1-2. TRBV21-1 is reported as a pseudogene. There are 15 residues in the CDR3. The CDR3 here is CASSKGRGGFYGYTF. Written as DNA, the CDR3 is TGTGCCAGCAGCAAAGGGCGGGGCGGGTTCTATGGCTACACCTTC.

The J gene is TRBJ1-1, the V gene TRBV6-5; TRBD1 is a possible D gene (6 bases). Germline-derived CDR1 and CDR2 are MNHEY and SVGAGI. Trimming left V 8 bases short and J 5 bases short, with 15 bases between. The length of the CDR3 is 13 residues. The CDR3 reads CASSRGGGTEAFF. The CDR3 nucleotides read TGTGCCAGCTCCCGGGGGGGCGGAACTGAAGCTTTCTTT.

This chain connects TRBV18 to TRBJ1-4; D is unresolved. V lost 2 bases and J 8 bases, leaving 9 bases between the germline ends. Germline V CDR1 and CDR2: KGHSH, LQKENI. This CDR3 has 13 residues. The CDR3 loop reads CASSPGLGEKLFF. Written as DNA, the CDR3 is TGTGCCAGCTCACCAGGGCTTGGGGAAAAACTGTTTTTT.

The rearrangement links TRBV19 to TRBJ1-3; D is perhaps TRBD1 (5 bases). V shed 5 bases and J shed 0 bases, with 14 bases lying between them. There are 16 residues in the CDR3. CDR1 is LNHDA and CDR2 is SQIVND in the germline V gene (reference sequence). In nucleotides, the CDR3 is TGTGCCAGTAGTCTCTCCGGGACGGTCTCTGGAAACACCATATATTTT. Its translation is CASSLSGTVSGNTIYF.